Reported below is one TCR beta chain. In the original processing: Scientists estimated how many nucleated cells there were by amplifying reference gene primers. The protocol was immunoSEQ multiplex PCR, while the TCRdb copy is restricted to in-frame clones and leaves out a portion. Clonal size and the V and J genes are those of that table, whereas D and trimming came from the DNA. In the table there are over 60,000 clones, around 87% of which are singletons. These data come from a study of blood T cell repertoires in COVID-19. For the study at large: The United States, Italy and Spain were the sources of the acute and convalescent COVID-19 samples.

This CDR3 is built from 16 residues. After removal of 5 bases from V and 3 bases from J, the junction contained 10 bases not matched to a gene. CDR1 and CDR2 (germline): MNHEY, SMNVEV (reference sequence). Sequencing was done on a sample of peripheral blood. The chain uses TRBV27 and TRBJ2-7, with 10 positions matching TRBD2. The source of this sequence is a man in his sixties or seventies with acute or convalescent COVID-19. CDR3 coding DNA: TGTGCCAGCAGTAGAGAGGGACTAGCGTACAACTACGAGCAGTACTTC. It is translated as CASSREGLAYNYEQYF.